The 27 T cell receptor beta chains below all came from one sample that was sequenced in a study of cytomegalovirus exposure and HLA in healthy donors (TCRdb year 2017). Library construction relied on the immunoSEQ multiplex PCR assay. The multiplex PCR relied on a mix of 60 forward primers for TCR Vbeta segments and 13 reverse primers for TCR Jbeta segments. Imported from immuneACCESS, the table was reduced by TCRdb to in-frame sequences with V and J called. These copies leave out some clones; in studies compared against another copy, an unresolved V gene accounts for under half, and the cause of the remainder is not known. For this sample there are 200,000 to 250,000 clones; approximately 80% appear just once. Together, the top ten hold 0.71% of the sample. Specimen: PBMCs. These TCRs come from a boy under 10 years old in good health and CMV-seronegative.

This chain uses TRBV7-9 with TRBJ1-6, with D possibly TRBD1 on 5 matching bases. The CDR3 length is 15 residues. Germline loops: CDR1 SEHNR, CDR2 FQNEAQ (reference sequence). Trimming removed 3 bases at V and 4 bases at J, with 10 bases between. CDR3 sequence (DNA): TGTGCCAGCAGCTTTACCGGGACTTATAATTCACCCCTCCACTTT. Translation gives CASSFTGTYNSPLHF.

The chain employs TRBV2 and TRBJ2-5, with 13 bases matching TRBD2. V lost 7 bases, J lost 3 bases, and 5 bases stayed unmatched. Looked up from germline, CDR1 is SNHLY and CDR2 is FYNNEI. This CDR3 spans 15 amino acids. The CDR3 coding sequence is TGTGCCAGCACCCTACTAGCGGGGGGGAAAGAGACCCAGTACTTC. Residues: CASTLLAGGKETQYF.

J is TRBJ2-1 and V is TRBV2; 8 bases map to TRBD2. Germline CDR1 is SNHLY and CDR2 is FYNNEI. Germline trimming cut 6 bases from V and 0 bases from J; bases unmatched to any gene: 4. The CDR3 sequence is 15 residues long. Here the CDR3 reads CASSRSGSSYNEQFF. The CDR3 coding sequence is TGTGCCAGCAGCAGAAGCGGGAGCTCCTACAATGAGCAGTTCTTC.

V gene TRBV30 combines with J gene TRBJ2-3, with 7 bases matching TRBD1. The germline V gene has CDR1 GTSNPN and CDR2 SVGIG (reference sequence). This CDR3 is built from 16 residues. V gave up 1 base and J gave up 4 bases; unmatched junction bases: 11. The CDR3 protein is CAWSAVPGGGSDTQYF. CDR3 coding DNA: TGTGCCTGGAGTGCTGTTCCAGGGGGTGGATCAGATACGCAGTATTTT.

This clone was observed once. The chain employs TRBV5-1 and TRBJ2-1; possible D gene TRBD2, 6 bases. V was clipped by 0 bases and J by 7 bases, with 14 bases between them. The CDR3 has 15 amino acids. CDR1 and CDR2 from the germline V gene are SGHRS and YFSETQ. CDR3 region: CASSLDRGLGNEQFF. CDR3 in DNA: TGCGCCAGCAGCTTGGATAGGGGACTTGGGAATGAGCAGTTCTTC. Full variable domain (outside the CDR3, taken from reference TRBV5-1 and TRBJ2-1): KAGVTQTPRYLIKTRGQQVTLSCSPISGHRSVSWYQQTPGQGLQFLFEYFSETQRNKGNFPGRFSGRQFSNSRSEMNVSTLELGDSALYLCASSLDRGLGNEQFFGPGTRLTVL.

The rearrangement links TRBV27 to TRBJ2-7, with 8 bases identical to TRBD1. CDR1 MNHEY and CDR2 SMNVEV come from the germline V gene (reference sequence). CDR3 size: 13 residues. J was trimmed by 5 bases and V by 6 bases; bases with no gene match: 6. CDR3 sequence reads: CASSRDRGNEQYF. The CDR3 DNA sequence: TGTGCCAGCAGCCGTGACAGGGGTAACGAGCAGTACTTC.

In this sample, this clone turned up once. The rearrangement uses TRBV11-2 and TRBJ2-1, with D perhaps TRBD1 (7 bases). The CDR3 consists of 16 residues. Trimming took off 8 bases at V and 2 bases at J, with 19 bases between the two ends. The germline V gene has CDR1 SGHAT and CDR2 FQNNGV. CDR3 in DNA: TGTGCCAGCTCAGCCCCGACAGGGAGGACCTACAATGAGCAGTTCTTC. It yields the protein CASSAPTGRTYNEQFF.

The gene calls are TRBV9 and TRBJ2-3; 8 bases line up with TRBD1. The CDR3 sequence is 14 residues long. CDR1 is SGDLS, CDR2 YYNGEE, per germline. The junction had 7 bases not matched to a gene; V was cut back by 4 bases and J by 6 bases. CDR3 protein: CASSPRTGWDTQYF. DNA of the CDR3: TGTGCCAGCAGCCCGCGGACAGGGTGGGATACGCAGTATTTT. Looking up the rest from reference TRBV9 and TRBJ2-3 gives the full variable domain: DSGVTQTPKHLITATGQRVTLRCSPRSGDLSVYWYQQSLDQGLQFLIQYYNGEERAKGNILERFSAQQFPDLHSELNLSSLELGDSALYFCASSPRTGWDTQYFGPGTRLTVL.

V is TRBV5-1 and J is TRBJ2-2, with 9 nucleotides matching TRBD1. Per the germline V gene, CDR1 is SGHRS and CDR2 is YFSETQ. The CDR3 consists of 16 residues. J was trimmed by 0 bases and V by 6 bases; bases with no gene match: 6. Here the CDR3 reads CASKDTGGANTGELFF. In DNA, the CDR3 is TGCGCCAGCAAGGACACAGGGGGCGCGAACACCGGGGAGCTGTTTTTT. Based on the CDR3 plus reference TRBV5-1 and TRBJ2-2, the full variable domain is KAGVTQTPRYLIKTRGQQVTLSCSPISGHRSVSWYQQTPGQGLQFLFEYFSETQRNKGNFPGRFSGRQFSNSRSEMNVSTLELGDSALYLCASKDTGGANTGELFFGEGSRLTVL.

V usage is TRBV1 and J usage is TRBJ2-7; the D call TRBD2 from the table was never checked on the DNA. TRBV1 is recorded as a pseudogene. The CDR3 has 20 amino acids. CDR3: CTSSQEGTSGGPSQSYEQYF. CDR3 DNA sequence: TGCACCAGCAGCCAAGAGGGGACTAGCGGGGGGCCTTCGCAGTCCTACGAGCAGTACTTC.

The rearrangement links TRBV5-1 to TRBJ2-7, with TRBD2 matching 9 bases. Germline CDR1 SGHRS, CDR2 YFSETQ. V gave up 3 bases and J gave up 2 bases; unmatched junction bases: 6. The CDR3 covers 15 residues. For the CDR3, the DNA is TGCGCCAGCAGCTCGGGACTAGCTTACGCCTACGAGCAGTACTTC. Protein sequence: CASSSGLAYAYEQYF.

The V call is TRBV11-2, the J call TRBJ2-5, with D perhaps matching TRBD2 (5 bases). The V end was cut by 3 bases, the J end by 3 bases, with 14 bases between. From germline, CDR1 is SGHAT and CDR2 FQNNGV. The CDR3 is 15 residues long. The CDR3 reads CASSLAWTAKETQYF. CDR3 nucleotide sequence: TGTGCCAGCAGCTTGGCCTGGACTGCCAAAGAGACCCAGTACTTC.

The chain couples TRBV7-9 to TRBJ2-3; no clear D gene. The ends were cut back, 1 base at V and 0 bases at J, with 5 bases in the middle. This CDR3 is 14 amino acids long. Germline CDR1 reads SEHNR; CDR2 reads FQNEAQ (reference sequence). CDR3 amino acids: CASSLDKSTDTQYF. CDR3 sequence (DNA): TGTGCCAGCAGCTTAGACAAAAGCACAGATACGCAGTATTTT.

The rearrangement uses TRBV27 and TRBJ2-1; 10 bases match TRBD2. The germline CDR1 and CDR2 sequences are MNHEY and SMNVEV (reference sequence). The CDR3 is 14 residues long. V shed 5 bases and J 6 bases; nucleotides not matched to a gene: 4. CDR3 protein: CASSVGLAANEQFF. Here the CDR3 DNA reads TGTGCCAGCAGTGTAGGACTAGCGGCCAATGAGCAGTTCTTC.

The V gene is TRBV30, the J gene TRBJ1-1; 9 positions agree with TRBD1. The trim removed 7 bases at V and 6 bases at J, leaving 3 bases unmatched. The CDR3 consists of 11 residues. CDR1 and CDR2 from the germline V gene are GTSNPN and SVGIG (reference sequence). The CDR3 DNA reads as TGTGCCTTACAGGGGGCGTCTGAAGCTTTCTTT. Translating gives CALQGASEAFF. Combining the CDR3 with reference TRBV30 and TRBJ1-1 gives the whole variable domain SQTIHQWPATLVQPVGSPLSLECTVEGTSNPNLYWYRQAAGRGLQLLFYSVGIGQISSEVPQNLSASRPQDRQFILSSKKLLLSDSGFYLCALQGASEAFFGQGTRLTVV.

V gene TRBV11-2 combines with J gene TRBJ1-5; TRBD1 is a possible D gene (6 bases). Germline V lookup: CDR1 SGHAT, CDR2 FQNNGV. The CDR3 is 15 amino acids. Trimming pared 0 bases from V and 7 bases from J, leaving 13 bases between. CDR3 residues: CASSLDSGAGQPQHF. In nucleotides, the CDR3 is TGTGCCAGCAGCTTAGATTCAGGGGCCGGACAGCCCCAGCATTTT.

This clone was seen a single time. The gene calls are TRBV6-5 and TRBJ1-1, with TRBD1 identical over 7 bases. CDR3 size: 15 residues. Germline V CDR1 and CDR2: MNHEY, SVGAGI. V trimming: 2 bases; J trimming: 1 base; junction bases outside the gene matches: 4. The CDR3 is CASSYSTGANTEAFF. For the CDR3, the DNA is TGTGCCAGCAGTTACAGCACAGGGGCGAACACTGAAGCTTTCTTT.

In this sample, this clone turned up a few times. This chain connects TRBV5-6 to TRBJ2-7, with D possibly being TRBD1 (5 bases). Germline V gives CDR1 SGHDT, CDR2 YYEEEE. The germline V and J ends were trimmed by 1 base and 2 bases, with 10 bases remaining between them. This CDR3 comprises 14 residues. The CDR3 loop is CASSLRQRTYEQYF. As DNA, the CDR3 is TGTGCCAGCAGCTTGAGACAGAGGACCTACGAGCAGTACTTC.

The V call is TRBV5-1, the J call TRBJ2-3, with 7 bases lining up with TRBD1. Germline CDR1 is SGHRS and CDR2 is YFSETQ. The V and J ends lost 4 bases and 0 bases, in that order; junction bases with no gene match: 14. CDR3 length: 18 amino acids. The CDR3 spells CASSRRQGKDLSTDTQYF. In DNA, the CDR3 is TGCGCCAGCAGCCGCCGACAGGGAAAAGATCTTAGCACAGATACGCAGTATTTT.

CDR3 DNA sequence: TGTGCCAGCAGCTTTACAGGGGGGACTGAAGCTTTCTTT. Translation: CASSFTGGTEAFF. The V gene is TRBV5-4, the J gene TRBJ1-1; 8 bases map to TRBD1. The CDR3 sequence is 13 residues long. CDR1 SGHNT and CDR2 YYREEE come from the germline V gene (reference sequence). V dropped 2 bases and J dropped 5; count of bases not matched to a gene: 2.

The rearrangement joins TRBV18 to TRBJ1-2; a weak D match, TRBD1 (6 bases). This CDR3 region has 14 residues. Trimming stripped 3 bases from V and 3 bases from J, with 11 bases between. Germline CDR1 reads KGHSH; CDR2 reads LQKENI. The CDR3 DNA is TGTGCCAGCTCACCCCAGGGGCCTGACTATGGCTACACCTTC. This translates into CASSPQGPDYGYTF.

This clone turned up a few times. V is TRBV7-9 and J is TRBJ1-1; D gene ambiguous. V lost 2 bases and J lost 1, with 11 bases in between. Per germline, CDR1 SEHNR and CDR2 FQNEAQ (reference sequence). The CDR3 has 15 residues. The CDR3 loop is CASSLSGGRNTEAFF. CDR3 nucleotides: TGTGCCAGCAGCTTAAGTGGAGGACGGAACACTGAAGCTTTCTTT.

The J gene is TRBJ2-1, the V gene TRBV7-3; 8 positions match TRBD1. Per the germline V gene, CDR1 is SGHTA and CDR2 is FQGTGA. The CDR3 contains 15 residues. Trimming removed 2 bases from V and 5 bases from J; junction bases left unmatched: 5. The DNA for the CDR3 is TGTGCCAGCAGCTTATCAGGGGGCAGCCACAATGAGCAGTTCTTC. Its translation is CASSLSGGSHNEQFF.

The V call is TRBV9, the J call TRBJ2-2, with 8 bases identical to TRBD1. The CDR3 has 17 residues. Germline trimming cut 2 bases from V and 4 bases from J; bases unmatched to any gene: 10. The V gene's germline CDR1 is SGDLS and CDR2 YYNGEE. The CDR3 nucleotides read TGTGCCAGCAGCGTTATCCCGGGACAGGAGAGCACCGGGGAGCTGTTTTTT. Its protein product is CASSVIPGQESTGELFF.

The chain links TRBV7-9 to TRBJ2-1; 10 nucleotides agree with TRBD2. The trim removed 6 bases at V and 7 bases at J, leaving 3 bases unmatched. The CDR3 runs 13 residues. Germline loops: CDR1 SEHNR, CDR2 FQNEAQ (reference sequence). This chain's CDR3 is CASRRTSGNEQFF. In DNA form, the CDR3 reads TGTGCCAGCAGACGGACTAGCGGAAATGAGCAGTTCTTC.

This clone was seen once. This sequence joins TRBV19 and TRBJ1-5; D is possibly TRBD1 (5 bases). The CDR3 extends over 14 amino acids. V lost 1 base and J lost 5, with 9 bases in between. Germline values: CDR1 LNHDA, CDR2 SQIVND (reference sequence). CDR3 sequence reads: CASSIGWGDQPQHF. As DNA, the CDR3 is TGTGCCAGTAGTATAGGGTGGGGCGATCAGCCCCAGCATTTT.

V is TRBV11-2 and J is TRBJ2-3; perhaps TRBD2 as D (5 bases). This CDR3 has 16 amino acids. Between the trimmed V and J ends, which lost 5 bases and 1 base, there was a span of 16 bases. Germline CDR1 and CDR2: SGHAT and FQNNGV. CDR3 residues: CASSPKGWTRTDTQYF. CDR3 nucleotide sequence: TGTGCCAGCAGCCCTAAGGGTTGGACTCGCACAGATACGCAGTATTTT.